Below, 9 T cell receptor beta chains from the same sample are listed, as sequenced in a study of CD8 T cells in ankylosing spondylitis. TCRdb recomputed calls from the 5' RACE reads with MiXCR, one row per CDR3 protein. The table has 25,000 to 35,000 distinct CDR3 sequences, about 30% seen once. The sequenced material came from synovial fluid, either unsorted or a sorted T cell fraction (not recorded which). The receptors derive from a male donor with ankylosing spondylitis.

The chain joins TRBV11-1 to TRBJ2-6; 14 nucleotides match TRBD2. Germline V gives CDR1 SGHAT, CDR2 FQDESV (reference sequence). The CDR3 is 19 residues long. With 5 bases clipped from V and 4 bases from J, the junction kept 10 bases outside the gene matches. The CDR3 coding sequence is TGTGCCAGCAGCCCCAGGACTAGCGGGAGGAGTTCCGGGGCCAACGTCCTGACTTTC. Protein sequence: CASSPRTSGRSSGANVLTF.

DNA of the CDR3: TGTGCCAGCAGCCAACAAGGGGCCTTTAATGAGCAGTTCTTC. Translation gives CASSQQGAFNEQFF. This rearrangement joins TRBV14 to TRBJ2-1; D is possibly TRBD1 (5 bases). Germline V gene lookup returns CDR1 SGHDN and CDR2 FVKESK. Trimming removed 2 bases at V and 7 bases at J, with 12 bases between. The CDR3 extends over 14 amino acids.

This clonotype was observed at least ten times. The chain recombines TRBV7-8 with TRBJ2-6; D ambiguous. The CDR3 contains 13 residues. V was trimmed by 2 bases and J by 2 bases, leaving 1 base between them. CDR1 is SGHVS, CDR2 FQNEAQ, per germline. The CDR3 reads CASSLTGANVLTF. Here the CDR3 DNA reads TGTGCCAGCAGCTTAACTGGGGCCAACGTCCTGACTTTC.

This clonotype was found a few times. The CDR3 DNA sequence: TGCAGTGCTAGGTTCGGGGGCTCTCAGCCCCAGCATTTT. Its protein product is CSARFGGSQPQHF. The chain uses TRBV20-1 and TRBJ1-5; D may be TRBD1 (6 bases). Per germline, CDR1 DFQATT and CDR2 SNEGSKA (reference sequence). V lost 3 bases, J lost 6 bases, and 12 bases lay in between. The CDR3 sequence is 13 residues long.

The chain combines TRBV28 with TRBJ2-7; D is perhaps TRBD1 or TRBD2 (5 bases each). The germline V gene has CDR1 MDHEN and CDR2 SYDVKM. The V end was cut by 7 bases, the J end by 6 bases, with 13 bases between. The CDR3 loop spans 12 amino acids. CDR3 nucleotides: TGTGCCAGCACGGGGCTTCGGGGCGAGCAGTACGTC. This translates into CASTGLRGEQYV.

This clonotype showed up many times. CDR3 sequence reads: CATSPWAGHSSSYNSPLHF. CDR3 nucleotides: TGTGCCACCAGCCCCTGGGCGGGACACTCGAGCTCCTATAATTCACCCCTCCACTTT. The chain is built from TRBV15 and TRBJ1-6, with D perhaps matching TRBD1 (6 bases). The CDR3 covers 19 residues. Trimming shortened V by 5 bases and J by 0 bases, and 20 bases separated the two germline ends. Germline loops: CDR1 LNHNV, CDR2 YYDKDF (reference sequence).

The chain employs TRBV7-6 and TRBJ2-1; 11 nucleotides line up with TRBD2. Germline V lookup: CDR1 SGHVS, CDR2 FNYEAQ. Germline trimming cut 5 bases from V and 7 bases from J; bases unmatched to any gene: 7. CDR3 length: 15 residues. The CDR3 sequence is CASSLSGRARNEQFF. The CDR3, as DNA: TGTGCCAGCAGCCTTAGCGGGAGGGCAAGGAATGAGCAGTTCTTC. The full variable domain, in which reference TRBV7-6 and TRBJ2-1 provide the parts outside the CDR3, is GAGVSQSPRYKVTKRGQDVALRCDPISGHVSLYWYRQALGQGPEFLTYFNYEAQQDKSGLPNDRFSAERPEGSISTLTIQRTEQRDSAMYRCASSLSGRARNEQFFGPGTRLTVL.

V is TRBV27 and J is TRBJ2-6; no clear D. The CDR3 extends over 16 amino acids. V was cut by 6 bases and J by 2 bases, with 14 bases left in between. Germline CDR1 and CDR2: MNHEY and SMNVEV (reference sequence). This chain's CDR3 is CASRDTGRTGANVLTF. DNA of the CDR3: TGTGCCAGCAGAGACACTGGGCGAACTGGGGCCAACGTCCTGACTTTC.

The V call is TRBV5-1, the J call TRBJ2-1; 10 positions match TRBD2. CDR1 SGHRS and CDR2 YFSETQ come from the germline V gene. The V gene end was trimmed by 4 bases and the J gene end by 5 bases; junction bases not matched to a gene: 9. The CDR3 is 16 amino acids. The CDR3 DNA reads as TGCGCCAGCAGCCTTCCGCTAGCGGGAGTTAACAATGAGCAGTTCTTC. Residues: CASSLPLAGVNNEQFF.